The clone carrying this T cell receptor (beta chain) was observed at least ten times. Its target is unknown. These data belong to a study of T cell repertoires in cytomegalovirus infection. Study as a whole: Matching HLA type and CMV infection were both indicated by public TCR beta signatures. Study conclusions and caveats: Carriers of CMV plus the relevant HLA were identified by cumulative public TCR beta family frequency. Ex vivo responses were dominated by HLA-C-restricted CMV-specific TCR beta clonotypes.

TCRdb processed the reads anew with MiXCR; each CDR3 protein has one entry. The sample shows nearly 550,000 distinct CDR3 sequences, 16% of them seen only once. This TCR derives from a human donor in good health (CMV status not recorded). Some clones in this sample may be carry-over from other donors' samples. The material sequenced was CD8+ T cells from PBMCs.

This CDR3 reads CASRLGQGSKNIQYF. DNA for the CDR3: TGTGCCAGCAGGTTGGGACAGGGGTCCAAAAACATTCAGTACTTC. This chain uses TRBV12-3 or TRBV12-4 with TRBJ2-4; 10 bases map to TRBD1. V was pared by 6 bases and J by 2 bases, with 4 bases of the junction left unmatched. This CDR3 contains 15 residues.